This T cell receptor beta chain was identified in a study of cytomegalovirus exposure and HLA in healthy donors (dated by TCRdb to 2015 to 2018). About the full investigation: An earlier analysis of more than 550 of the donors reported around 280 Gb of sequence data and about 120 million unique TCR beta sequences obtained from approximately 180 million T cells. Typing coverage differed by locus: A, B, C, DRB1 and DQB1 were typed in roughly 620-630 donors, DQA1 in 500 to 550, DPA1 in 600 to 610, and DPB1 in roughly 450. Roughly 300 gigabases of sequencing data and approximately 85 million unique TCR sequences were included in an early release covering around 600 HLA-typed donors. A later genetic analysis took genome-wide SNP genotypes for about 55% of the 666 donors and used that subset as a discovery cohort. The T cell repertoires of about 700 subjects were profiled by immunosequencing and related to cytomegalovirus serostatus. Across some 400 genotyped donors of the cohort, an average of approximately 200,000 unique TCR beta nucleotide sequences per donor were sequenced, and roughly 17% of those sequences were non-productive. The genetic ancestry cluster associated with self-reported Caucasian donors included about 84% of the 300 to 450 genotyped donors. A later analysis re-examined previously published TCR beta repertoires from roughly 650 donors and added high-resolution HLA genotyping to investigate patterns of TCR occurrence. Donor age, sex, ethnicity and CMV serostatus were collected together with the repertoire data. Rather than drawing on any new phenotypic data, the later analysis identified candidate immune exposures from TCR beta sequences and the way those sequences occurred across donors. The study combined high-throughput TCR immunosequencing, statistical association of individual TCRs with disease status, and machine learning to predict cytomegalovirus infection status. The aim of the study was to test whether cataloging public T cell receptors could identify signatures of past pathogen exposure. Besides the first cohort of 550 to 750 subjects, a separate validation cohort made up of about 120 different subjects was used. Every discovery cohort repertoire had been produced on one sequencing platform. HLA typing covered class I and class II loci at four-digit resolution. To decide whether each TCR beta V gene segment behaved as functional or pseudogenic, an earlier analysis of fewer than 750 of the donors relied on high-throughput TCR beta sequencing. Several DR-DQ haplotypes were handled as single units for association and clustering because linkage in the cohort was strong.

This clone was picked up one time. Its binding antigen is unknown. No much larger clone exists at a distance of one base, and base qualities are not known. Receptors were amplified or captured by the immunoSEQ multiplex PCR assay. For the multiplex PCR, a mixture combining 60 forward primers for TCR Vbeta segments and 13 reverse primers for TCR Jbeta segments was used. The CDR3 region of rearranged TCR beta genes was amplified from genomic DNA with a multiplex PCR assay. The Illumina HiSeq System was used to sequence the amplified TCR beta libraries as 87-base-pair reads. The source study handled its data this way. In a later analysis, some 80 million unique TCR beta chains were counted across the 690 or so repertoires, and roughly 10 million of these chains were shared by at least two donors. To remove PCR and sequencing errors, raw reads were error-corrected and collapsed into unique sequences using a nearest-neighbor algorithm that merged closely related sequences. V, D and J gene segments were assigned by aligning CDR3 sequences to IMGT reference sequences. For a sequence to be retained, at least a six-nucleotide match to both a V gene segment and a J gene segment was required. Rearrangements were called productive when the CDR3 lacked stop codons and stayed in frame with V and J; all others were non-productive. Following IMGT convention, CDR3 was defined as the stretch from the second conserved V-encoded cysteine up to the conserved J-encoded phenylalanine. Sequences without an unambiguous match to a single V gene segment were excluded from the earlier analysis of 450 to 750 of the donors. In an earlier analysis of about 590 of the donors, a V segment was called functional when productive rearrangements were above 56.7%, and segregating when the standard deviation between donors exceeded 5%. A statistical classification framework was built to diagnose cytomegalovirus status from the catalog of TCR beta chain sequences. V and J gene assignment, in a later analysis, came from comparing TCR nucleotide sequences with IMGT/GENE-DB human TR gene sequences. A later analysis assigned CDR3 sequences and most-parsimonious VDJ recombination scenarios with the TCRdist pipeline. In a later analysis, every TCR beta chain was defined by the combination of its CDR3 amino acid sequence and its V-gene family, and reads without a unique V-gene family were dropped. As a way to deal with suspected cross-contamination and a sequencing artifact, a later analysis dropped nearly 600 nucleotide sequences that were highly shared and had low generation probability. For each public chain, a later analysis derived a clonal expansion index from normalized ranks of inferred template counts within each repertoire. In a later analysis, generation probabilities were computed using a VDJ recombination model fitted to out-of-frame rearrangements, and the results were checked against IGoR. In a later analysis, hypergeometric tests were used to score TCR-TCR, TCR-HLA and TCR-CMV co-occurrence, with a repertoire-size bias correction applied to TCR pairs. In a later analysis, false discovery rates were estimated by permuting HLA or CMV assignments 20 times. A later analysis grouped co-occurring TCRs with DBSCAN, adding TCRdist sequence similarity when clustering within HLA-allele-positive subsets. Co-occurrence clustering excluded repertoires with fewer than 30,000 or more than 120,000 public chains, plus five with anomalous nucleotide sharing. Held by TCRdb, this immuneACCESS table contains in-frame sequences only and omits some clones. Under half of the omission traces to an unresolved V gene where checked; the cause of the rest is unknown. The V and J calls and clone size were taken over from that table, and D and trimming were inferred from the DNA. Here the sample has roughly 250,000 clones; 80% occur a single time. The biggest ten clones account for less than 0.4% of the sample.

Germline trimming amounts to 2 bases on V and 2 bases on J, with 5 as the count of junction bases outside the gene matches. The CDR3, from cysteine to phenylalanine, totals 15 residues. Only the CDR3 DNA is retained, 45 bases long and in frame from the first base. Based on the germline V gene, the CDR1 and CDR2 sequences are SGHTA and FQGTGA. The cohort consisted of 670 or so healthy bone marrow donors. Cohort members were all nominally healthy when sampled, although unrecorded immune exposures were likely present. The donor tested CMV seronegative, placing the donor among the roughly 340 seronegative members of the cohort. A peripheral blood sample was collected from each donor, and TCR beta sequencing was performed on peripheral blood mononuclear cells. Genomic DNA extraction from the blood cell samples was performed with the Qiagen DNeasy Blood Extraction Kit. General study outcomes and caveats: Assigning TCR associations to individual alleles was difficult when HLA alleles, especially DR and DQ, strongly co-occurred. A group of highly shared sequence variants was considered likely to be a technical artifact of the sequencing pipeline. HLA typing was unavailable for some donors at each locus, so association tests used only the typed subset. According to the authors, the approach could potentially be generalized to other disease states and immunological phenotypes. Most CMV-associated TCR beta chains appeared to be HLA-restricted in a later analysis, and the HLA associations seemed to be driven largely by CMV exposure. In the study, 150 to 200 TCR beta chains were listed as associated with cytomegalovirus. The 87-base-pair reads could not distinguish some IMGT-functional V segments, including TRBV6-2 and TRBV6-3, so those segments were excluded. Cytomegalovirus status was reported to be diagnosed by the classifier with high specificity and sensitivity in both the original and validation cohorts. In a later genetic analysis, a missense DCLRE1C variant was associated with V-gene and J-gene trimming of TCR beta chains, and the association was replicated in an independent cohort. A few of the identified cytomegalovirus-associated TCR beta chains were confirmed in vitro to be specific for cytomegalovirus antigens. Because counts were too low, about 18 rarely observed V segments, including chromosome 9 orphons, were excluded from the earlier analysis of 500 to 700 of the donors. Correlated functional status among segregating V segments might reflect linkage disequilibrium, but an unknown experimental factor could not be ruled out. Immune exposure information for the cohort was limited to CMV serostatus. A later analysis associated 16,951 TCR beta sequences with specific HLA alleles at a false discovery rate of 0.05. Several of the top co-occurrence clusters appeared to be linked to parvovirus B19, influenza, CMV and Epstein-Barr virus, according to a later analysis. Compared with equally common non-associated chains, HLA-associated TCR beta chains in a later analysis were more clonally expanded and had lower generation probabilities. In an earlier analysis of 500 to 650 of the donors, most TCR beta V segments appeared in productive rearrangements about 87% or about 30% of the time, broadly matching IMGT annotations. A later genetic analysis reported fewer N-insertions in productive TCRs among donors in an Asian-associated ancestry cluster than the roughly 620-donor mean. This cohort had only TCR beta chains sequenced, and the lack of alpha or paired-chain data limited which features could be detected. A further reported finding was that TCR beta sequences accurately predicted the HLA-A and HLA-B alleles for most subjects in the first cohort. In a later analysis, the rate of TCR association differed among HLA loci, with DRB1 alleles having the most associated TCRs and HLA-C alleles having the fewest. Across donors, most TCR sequences were observed very rarely, whereas some public TCRs were present in many individuals. Sequencing depth was assumed to be roughly uniform across donors in the presence/absence analyses, though that assumption may not hold.

The sequencing sample was made of PBMCs. The receptor was isolated from a girl aged 2-10 years in good health and CMV-seronegative. The chain is encoded by TRBV7-3 joined to TRBJ2-7; 8 central bases correspond to TRBD1. The DNA sequence is TGTGCCAGCAGCTTAGACTCGGGACAGGCCTACGAGCAGTACTTC. Translated, it gives CASSLDSGQAYEQYF.